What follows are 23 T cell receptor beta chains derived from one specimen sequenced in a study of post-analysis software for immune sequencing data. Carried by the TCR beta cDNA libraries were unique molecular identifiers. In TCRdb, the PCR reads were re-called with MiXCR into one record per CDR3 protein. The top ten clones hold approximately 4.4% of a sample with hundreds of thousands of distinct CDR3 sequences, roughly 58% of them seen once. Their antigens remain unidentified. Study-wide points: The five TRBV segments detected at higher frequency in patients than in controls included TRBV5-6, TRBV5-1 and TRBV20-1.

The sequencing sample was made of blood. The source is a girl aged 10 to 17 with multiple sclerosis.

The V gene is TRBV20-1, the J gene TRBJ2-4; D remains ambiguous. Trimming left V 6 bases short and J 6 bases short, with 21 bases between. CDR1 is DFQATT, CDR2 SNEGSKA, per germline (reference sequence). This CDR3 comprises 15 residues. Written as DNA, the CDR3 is TGCAGTGCCTATGCTGAAACGATTTCTGGAAACATTCAGTACTTC. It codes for CSAYAETISGNIQYF.

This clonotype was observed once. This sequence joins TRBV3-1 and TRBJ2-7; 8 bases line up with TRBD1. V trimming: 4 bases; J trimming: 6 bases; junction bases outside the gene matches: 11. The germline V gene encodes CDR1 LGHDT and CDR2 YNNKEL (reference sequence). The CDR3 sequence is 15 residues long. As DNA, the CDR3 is TGTGCCAGCAGCCCGCGACAGGGGATGTGGTTCGAGCAGTACTTC. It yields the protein CASSPRQGMWFEQYF.

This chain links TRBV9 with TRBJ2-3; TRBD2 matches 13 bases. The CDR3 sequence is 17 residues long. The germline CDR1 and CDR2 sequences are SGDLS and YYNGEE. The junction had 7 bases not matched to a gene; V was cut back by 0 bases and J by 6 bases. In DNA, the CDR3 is TGTGCCAGCAGCGTAGGACTAGCGGGGGGCGCCGCGGATACGCAGTATTTT. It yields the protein CASSVGLAGGAADTQYF.

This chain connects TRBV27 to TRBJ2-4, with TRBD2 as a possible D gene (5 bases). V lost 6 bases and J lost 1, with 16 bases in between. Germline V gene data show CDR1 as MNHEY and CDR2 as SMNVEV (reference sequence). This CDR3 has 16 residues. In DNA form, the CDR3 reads TGTGCCAGCAGCCCAGTGGGGAGATCGGCCAAAAACATTCAGTACTTC. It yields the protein CASSPVGRSAKNIQYF.

The CDR3 sequence: CASSDLGQSYYGYTF. The CDR3 DNA follows: TGTGCCAGCAGTGACCTGGGACAGAGCTACTATGGCTACACCTTC. V usage is TRBV2 and J usage is TRBJ1-2, with 7 nucleotides matching TRBD1. Per the germline V gene, CDR1 is SNHLY and CDR2 is FYNNEI. This CDR3 has 15 amino acids. V gave up 3 bases and J gave up 3 bases; unmatched junction bases: 7. The whole variable domain, filled in from reference TRBV2 and TRBJ1-2, reads EPEVTQTPSHQVTQMGQEVILRCVPISNHLYFYWYRQILGQKVEFLVSFYNNEISEKSEIFDDQFSVERPDGSNFTLKIRSTKLEDSAMYFCASSDLGQSYYGYTFGSGTRLTVV.

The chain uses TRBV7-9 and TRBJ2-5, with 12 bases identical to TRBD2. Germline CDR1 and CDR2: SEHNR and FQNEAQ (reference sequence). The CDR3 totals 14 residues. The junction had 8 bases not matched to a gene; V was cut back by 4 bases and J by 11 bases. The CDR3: CASSWLAGGREQYF. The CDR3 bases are TGTGCCAGCAGCTGGCTAGCGGGAGGGAGGGAGCAGTACTTC.

The chain's CDR3 is CSGRTGVNTGELFF. The CDR3 DNA reads as TGCAGCGGCAGAACAGGGGTCAACACCGGGGAGCTGTTTTTT. The chain carries TRBV29-1 and TRBJ2-2; TRBD1 matches 7 bases. With 7 bases clipped from V and 2 bases from J, the junction kept 7 bases outside the gene matches. CDR1 and CDR2 from the germline V gene are SQVTM and ANQGSEA. This CDR3 has 14 residues.

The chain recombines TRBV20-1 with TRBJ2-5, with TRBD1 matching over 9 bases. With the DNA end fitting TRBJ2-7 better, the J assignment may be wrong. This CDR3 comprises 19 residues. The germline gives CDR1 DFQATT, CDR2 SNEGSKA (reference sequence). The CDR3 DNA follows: TGCAGTGCTAGAGCTGCCGGGACAGGGCTTTGGCGGGAGAGGTACGAGCAGTACTTC. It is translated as CSARAAGTGLWRERYEQYF.

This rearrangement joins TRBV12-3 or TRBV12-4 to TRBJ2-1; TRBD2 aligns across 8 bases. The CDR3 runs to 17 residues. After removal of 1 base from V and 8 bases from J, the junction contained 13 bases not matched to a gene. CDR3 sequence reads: CASSLGYGLAVGDEQFF. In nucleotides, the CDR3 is TGTGCCAGCAGTTTAGGTTACGGACTAGCAGTCGGGGATGAGCAGTTCTTC.

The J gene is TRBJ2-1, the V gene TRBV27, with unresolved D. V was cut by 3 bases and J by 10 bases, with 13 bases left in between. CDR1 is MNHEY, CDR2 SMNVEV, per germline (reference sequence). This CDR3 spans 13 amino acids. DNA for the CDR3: TGTGCCAGCAGTTTGGTTAGGGCTACAGAGCAGTTCTTC. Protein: CASSLVRATEQFF.

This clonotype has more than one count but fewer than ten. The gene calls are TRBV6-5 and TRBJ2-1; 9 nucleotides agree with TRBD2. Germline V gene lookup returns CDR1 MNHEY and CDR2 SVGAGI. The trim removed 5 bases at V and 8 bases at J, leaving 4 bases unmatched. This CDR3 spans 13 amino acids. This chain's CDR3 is CASSDLAGYEQFF. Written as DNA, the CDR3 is TGTGCCAGCAGTGACCTAGCGGGATATGAGCAGTTCTTC.

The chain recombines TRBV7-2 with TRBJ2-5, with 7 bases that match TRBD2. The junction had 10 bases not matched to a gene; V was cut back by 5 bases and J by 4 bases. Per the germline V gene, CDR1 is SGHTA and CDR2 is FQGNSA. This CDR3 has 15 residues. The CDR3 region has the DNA TGTGCCAGCAGCCCCCGCGGGGGAGAAGGAGAGACCCAGTACTTC. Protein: CASSPRGGEGETQYF.

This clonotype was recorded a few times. The CDR3 spells CASSFGQGGKETQYF. The CDR3 nucleotides are TGCGCCAGCAGCTTCGGGCAGGGGGGAAAAGAGACCCAGTACTTC. The chain couples TRBV5-1 to TRBJ2-5; D is perhaps TRBD1 (7 bases). The CDR3 has 15 amino acids. Looked up from germline, CDR1 is SGHRS and CDR2 is YFSETQ. V lost 2 bases and J 3 bases, leaving 14 bases between the germline ends.

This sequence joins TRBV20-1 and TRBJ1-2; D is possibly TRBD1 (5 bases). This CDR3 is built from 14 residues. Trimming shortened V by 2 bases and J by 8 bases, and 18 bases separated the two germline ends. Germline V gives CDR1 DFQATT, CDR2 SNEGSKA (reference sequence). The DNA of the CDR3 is TGCAGTGCTAGATCCGGGACCGGTGTACAAGGCTACACCTTC. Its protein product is CSARSGTGVQGYTF.

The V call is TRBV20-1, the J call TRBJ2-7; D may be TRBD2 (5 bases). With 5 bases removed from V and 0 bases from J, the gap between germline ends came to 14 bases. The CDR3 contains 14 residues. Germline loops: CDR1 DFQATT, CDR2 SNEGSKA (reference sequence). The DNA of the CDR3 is TGCAGTGCTCCTCCGGTACGGGGCTCCTACGAGCAGTACTTC. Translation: CSAPPVRGSYEQYF.

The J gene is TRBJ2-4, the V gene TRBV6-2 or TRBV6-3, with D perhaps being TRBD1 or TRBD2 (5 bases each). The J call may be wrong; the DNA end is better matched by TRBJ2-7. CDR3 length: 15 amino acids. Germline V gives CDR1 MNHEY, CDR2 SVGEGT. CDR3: CASSLTGIRGSEQYF. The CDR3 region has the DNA TGTGCCAGCAGTCTTACAGGTATACGGGGCAGCGAGCAGTACTTC.

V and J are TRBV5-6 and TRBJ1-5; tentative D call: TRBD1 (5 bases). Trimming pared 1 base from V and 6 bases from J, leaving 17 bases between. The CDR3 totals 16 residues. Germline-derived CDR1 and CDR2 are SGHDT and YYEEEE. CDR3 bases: TGTGCCAGCAGCTTGCGTACAGGCCAGTCAAGTCAGCCCCAGCATTTT. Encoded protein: CASSLRTGQSSQPQHF.

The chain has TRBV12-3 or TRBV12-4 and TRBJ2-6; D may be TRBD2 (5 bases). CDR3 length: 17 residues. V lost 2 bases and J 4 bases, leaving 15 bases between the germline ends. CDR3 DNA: TGTGCCAGCAGTTTACAGAGGGCATCTCTGGGGGCCAACGTCCTGACTTTC. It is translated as CASSLQRASLGANVLTF.

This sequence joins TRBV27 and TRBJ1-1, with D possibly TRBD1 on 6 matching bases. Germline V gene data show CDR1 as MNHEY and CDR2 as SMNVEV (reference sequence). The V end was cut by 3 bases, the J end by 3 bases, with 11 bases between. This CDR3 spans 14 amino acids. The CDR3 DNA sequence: TGTGCCAGCAGTTTGGGGGGGGCGGACACTGAAGCTTTCTTT. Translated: CASSLGGADTEAFF.

The chain's CDR3 is CASSPRPEHNEQFF. The CDR3 DNA sequence: TGTGCCAGCAGCCCTCGACCGGAACACAATGAGCAGTTCTTC. V gene TRBV9 combines with J gene TRBJ2-1; no clear D. CDR1 is SGDLS and CDR2 is YYNGEE in the germline V gene. This CDR3 spans 14 amino acids. V was shortened by 4 bases and J by 5 bases, with 13 bases between the two germline ends.

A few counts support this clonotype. In DNA, the CDR3 is TGTGCCAGCAGTTTATCCGCTATCAACTATGGCTACACCTTC. Protein sequence: CASSLSAINYGYTF. The V gene is TRBV27, the J gene TRBJ1-2, with D unresolved. The V gene lost 0 bases and the J gene lost 2 bases, with 7 bases spanning the gap. The CDR3 consists of 14 residues. From germline, CDR1 is MNHEY and CDR2 SMNVEV (reference sequence).

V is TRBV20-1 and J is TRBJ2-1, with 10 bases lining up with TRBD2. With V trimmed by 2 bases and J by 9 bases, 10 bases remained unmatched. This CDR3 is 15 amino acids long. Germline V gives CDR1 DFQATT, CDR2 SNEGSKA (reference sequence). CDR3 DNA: TGCAGTGCTAGACGAAGCGGGAGGGCCCGGAGTGAGCAGTTCTTC. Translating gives CSARRSGRARSEQFF.

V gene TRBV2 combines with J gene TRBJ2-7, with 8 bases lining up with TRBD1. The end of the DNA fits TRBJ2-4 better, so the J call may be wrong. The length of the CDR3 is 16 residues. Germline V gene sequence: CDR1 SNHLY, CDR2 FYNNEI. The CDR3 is CASKKGDRGPINIQYF. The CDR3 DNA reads TGTGCCAGCAAGAAGGGCGACAGGGGTCCAATAAACATTCAGTACTTC.